Sequencing of this T cell receptor (beta chain) was carried out in a study of T-cell reconstitution after alpha-beta-depleted transplantation in children. Overall study results and limits: Once a year had passed after transplant, T-cell counts and diversity came mostly from newly produced T cells. The high TCRbeta diversity at day 60 in some patients came from surviving recipient T cells and thymic progenitors. Expanded graft clones numbering several hundred reportedly gave rise to alpha-beta T cells about two months after transplant.

This clonotype was counted a few times. Its antigen is not known. Unique molecular identifiers featured in how the TCRbeta library was prepared. TCRdb used MiXCR to reprocess the PCR reads, holding one entry per CDR3 protein. The sample has about a million distinct CDR3 sequences; roughly 29% are singletons. This CDR3 has 15 amino acids. V lost 0 bases and J 10 bases, leaving 13 bases between the germline ends. Germline CDR1 and CDR2: MGHRA and YSYEKL. The receptor was derived from a boy less than two years old who had a stem cell transplant for SCID, so the T cells may come from the graft donor. V usage is TRBV4-1 and J usage is TRBJ1-6; D not certain. Material: PBMCs, mostly from graft donor cells, obtained 360 days after TCRalphabeta/CD19-depleted stem cell transplant. DNA of the CDR3: TGCGCCAGCAGCCAAGAAGGTGCCCGGGGATCACCCCTCCACTTT. Its translation is CASSQEGARGSPLHF.